This T cell receptor (beta chain) was sequenced for a study of blood T cell repertoires in COVID-19. About the study: The United States, Italy and Spain supplied acute and convalescent COVID-19 samples. In each case, the material was cDNA or gDNA derived from T cells, B-cell-depleted T cells, or PBMCs.

This clone is a singleton in its sample. CDR3 length equals 15 residues. The germline V gene encodes CDR1 MDHEN and CDR2 SYDVKM. Trimming cost V 6 bases and J 2 bases, with 13 bases left between them. Under the authors' procedure: Estimated nucleated cell counts came from reference gene primer amplification. This table comes from immunoSEQ multiplex PCR, and its TCRdb copy is limited to in-frame clones, with some not included. The V and J calls and the clone size are those of that table, but D and trimming were determined from the DNA. The sample includes some 89,000 clones, approximately 84% of them seen just once.

The rearrangement links TRBV28 to TRBJ2-2, with D possibly TRBD1 on 6 matching bases. The clonotype was recovered from a man between 60 and 70 years old with acute or convalescent COVID-19. The sequenced sample consisted of peripheral blood. CDR3 loop: CASSPGTLNTGELFF. CDR3 nucleotide sequence: TGTGCCAGCAGCCCCGGGACATTAAACACCGGGGAGCTGTTTTTT.